The clone carrying this TCR beta chain was found many times. No antigen is known for it. The method for making cDNA was 5'RACE, and it used 10-nucleotide random UMIs. TCRdb reprocessed the 5' RACE reads via MiXCR and lists one record per CDR3 protein. The data contain 65,000 to 85,000 distinct CDR3 sequences, 2.5% to 4% of them singletons. V gave up 6 bases and J gave up 8 bases; unmatched junction bases: 6. The CDR3 consists of 14 residues. These data belong to a study of neurological immune-mediated disorders. Study conclusions and caveats: Healthy controls had more TCR clonal expansion than multiple sclerosis, which showed the least, whereas HTLV-1-associated myelopathy showed the most. When grouped phylogenetically, the repertoires of 18 of the 34 multiple sclerosis patients fell together in one related-CDR3 cluster, which is a possible signature. Across subjects, expanded clones had no CDR3 amino acid sequences in common, pointing to private repertoires in all groups.

V gene TRBV12-3 or TRBV12-4 combines with J gene TRBJ1-6; 8 nucleotides agree with TRBD1. The sequenced sample was PBMCs. The sequence was obtained from a woman aged 50 to 65 with multiple sclerosis. CDR3 bases: TGTGCCAGCAGCGATACAGGGGGTGATTCACCCCTCCACTTT. Amino acids: CASSDTGGDSPLHF.